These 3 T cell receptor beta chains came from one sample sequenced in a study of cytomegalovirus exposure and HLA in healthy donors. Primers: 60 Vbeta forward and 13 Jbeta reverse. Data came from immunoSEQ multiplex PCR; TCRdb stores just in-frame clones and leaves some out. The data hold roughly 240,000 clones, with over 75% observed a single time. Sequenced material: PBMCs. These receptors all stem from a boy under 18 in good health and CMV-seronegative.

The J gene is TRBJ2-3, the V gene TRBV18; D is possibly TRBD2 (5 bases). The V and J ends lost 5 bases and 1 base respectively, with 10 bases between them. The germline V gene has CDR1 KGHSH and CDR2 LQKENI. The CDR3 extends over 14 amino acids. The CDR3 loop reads CASSEGHGTDTQYF. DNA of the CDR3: TGTGCCAGCTCAGAGGGCCATGGCACAGATACGCAGTATTTT. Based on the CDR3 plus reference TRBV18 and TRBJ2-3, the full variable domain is NAGVMQNPRHLVRRRGQEARLRCSPMKGHSHVYWYRQLPEEGLKFMVYLQKENIIDESGMPKERFSAEFPKEGPSILRIQQVVRGDSAAYFCASSEGHGTDTQYFGPGTRLTVL.

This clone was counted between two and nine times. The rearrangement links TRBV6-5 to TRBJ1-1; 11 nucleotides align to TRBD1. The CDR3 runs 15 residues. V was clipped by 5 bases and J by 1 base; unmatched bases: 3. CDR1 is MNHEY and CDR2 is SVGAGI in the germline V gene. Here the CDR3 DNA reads TGTGCCAGCAGTAAGGACAGGGGGCCGAACACTGAAGCTTTCTTT. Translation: CASSKDRGPNTEAFF.

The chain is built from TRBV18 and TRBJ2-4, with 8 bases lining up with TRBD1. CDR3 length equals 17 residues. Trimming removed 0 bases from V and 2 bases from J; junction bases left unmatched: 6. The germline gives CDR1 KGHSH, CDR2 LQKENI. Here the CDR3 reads CASSPPQGALTKNIQYF. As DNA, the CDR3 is TGTGCCAGCTCACCACCCCAGGGGGCTTTGACCAAAAACATTCAGTACTTC.